These 9 T cell receptor beta chains were all obtained from the same sample, sequenced in a study of T cell changes during pregnancy in multiple sclerosis. Some clones are missing from TCRdb's copy, which holds only in-frame ones; the method was immunoSEQ multiplex PCR. The table includes under 45,000 clones, 88% detected once. The specimen was CD8+ T cells from peripheral blood mononuclear cells, collected in the first trimester of pregnancy. These receptors originate from a female donor with multiple sclerosis, enrolled in a pregnancy study.

The CDR3 coding sequence is TGTGCCAGCAGCTTAGACCTAGCGGGGGGGTACAATGAGCAGTTCTTC. It encodes CASSLDLAGGYNEQFF. The chain employs TRBV11-2 and TRBJ2-1; 12 nucleotides align to TRBD2. V gave up 0 bases and J gave up 4 bases; unmatched junction bases: 1. Germline values: CDR1 SGHAT, CDR2 FQNNGV. There are 16 residues in the CDR3.

V usage is TRBV5-6 and J usage is TRBJ2-7; D might be TRBD1 (6 bases). Germline CDR1 reads SGHDT; CDR2 reads YYEEEE. This CDR3 is built from 13 residues. V was pared by 1 base and J by 2 bases, with 7 bases between. CDR3 DNA sequence: TGTGCCAGCAGCTTGCCAGGGGCCTACGAGCAGTACTTC. This gives the protein CASSLPGAYEQYF.

The CDR3 nucleotides read TGTGCCAGCATGGGGACTACCTACAATGAGCAGTTCTTC. As protein: CASMGTTYNEQFF. V usage is TRBV6-5 and J usage is TRBJ2-1; 7 nucleotides line up with TRBD2. The germline gives CDR1 MNHEY, CDR2 SVGAGI. The CDR3 has 13 amino acids. V shed 7 bases and J 2 bases; nucleotides not matched to a gene: 2.

The chain joins TRBV7-8 to TRBJ2-1, with D hard to call. From germline, CDR1 is SGHVS and CDR2 FQNEAQ. The length of the CDR3 is 16 residues. The V end was cut by 5 bases, the J end by 0 bases, with 14 bases between. The CDR3 spells CASSLTPISSYNEQFF. In DNA, the CDR3 is TGTGCCAGCAGCCTTACACCAATAAGCTCCTACAATGAGCAGTTCTTC.

V and J are TRBV10-3 and TRBJ1-1; D not certain. This CDR3 is 12 amino acids long. The V gene lost 4 bases and the J gene lost 3 bases, with 6 bases spanning the gap. Germline-derived CDR1 and CDR2 are ENHRY and SYGVKD. CDR3 nucleotide sequence: TGTGCCATCAGTGTGGGAGACACTGAAGCTTTCTTT. Translated, it gives CAISVGDTEAFF.

This clone was counted only a few times. This chain connects TRBV10-3 to TRBJ1-2, with TRBD1 matching 7 bases. The V gene end was trimmed by 10 bases and the J gene end by 8 bases; junction bases not matched to a gene: 4. The CDR3 loop spans 10 amino acids. Germline V CDR1 and CDR2: ENHRY, SYGVKD. The CDR3 sequence: CATRQGGYTF. CDR3 nucleotides: TGTGCCACGAGACAGGGAGGCTACACCTTC.

The chain combines TRBV27 with TRBJ1-5; unclear D gene. The CDR3 spans 13 residues. Germline CDR1 is MNHEY and CDR2 is SMNVEV (reference sequence). V was trimmed by 5 bases and J by 7 bases, leaving 12 bases between them. Written as DNA, the CDR3 is TGTGCCAGCAGTGTGGAGGGTTGGCAGCCCCAGCATTTT. Translation: CASSVEGWQPQHF.

For the CDR3, the DNA is TGTGCCAGCAGTCCTTTCTTCTCTGGGGCCAACGTCCTGACTTTC. Its translation is CASSPFFSGANVLTF. This chain connects TRBV7-2 to TRBJ2-6; D call uncertain. The CDR3 extends over 15 amino acids. Trimming stripped 6 bases from V and 0 bases from J, with 9 bases between. Germline V gene sequence: CDR1 SGHTA, CDR2 FQGNSA.

This chain uses TRBV28 with TRBJ1-4; D gene unclear. This CDR3 spans 15 amino acids. V lost 6 bases, J lost 8 bases, and 19 bases lay in between. Germline CDR1 is MDHEN and CDR2 is SYDVKM. The CDR3 sequence is CASRGLKEGTEKLFF. In nucleotides, the CDR3 is TGTGCCAGCAGAGGCCTGAAGGAGGGAACAGAAAAACTGTTTTTT. Filled out from reference TRBV28 and TRBJ1-4, the complete variable domain reads DVKVTQSSRYLVKRTGEKVFLECVQDMDHENMFWYRQDPGLGLRLIYFSYDVKMKEKGDIPEGYSVSREKKERFSLILESASTNQTSMYLCASRGLKEGTEKLFFGSGTQLSVL.